Following are 25 T cell receptor beta chains from one sample sequenced in a study of OX40 agonist ivuxolimab in advanced cancers. TCRdb's table, derived via immunoSEQ multiplex PCR, lists solely in-frame clones and lacks some. The sample shows 60,000 or so clones, around 93% of them seen only once. Sequenced here: CD4+ or CD8+ T cells sorted from blood, sampled in a trial of the OX40 agonist ivuxolimab. These receptors were collected from an adult with an advanced solid tumor such as melanoma, head and neck, liver or kidney cancer.

The chain carries TRBV6-1 and TRBJ1-3; D unresolved. The germline V gene has CDR1 MNHNS and CDR2 SASEGT. The CDR3 consists of 19 residues. The V end lost 3 bases, the J end lost 0 bases, and 21 bases lay between the germline ends. The CDR3 nucleotides are TGTGCCAGCAGTGACAACCCCCCAGCATATTCTTTCTCTGGAAACACCATATATTTT. This encodes CASSDNPPAYSFSGNTIYF.

V gene TRBV9 combines with J gene TRBJ2-1; no firm D call. Trimming removed 1 base at V and 6 bases at J, with 5 bases between. Germline lookup yields CDR1 SGDLS and CDR2 YYNGEE. The CDR3 is 12 residues long. CDR3 in DNA: TGTGCCAGCAGCGTAACAGTCAATGAGCAGTTCTTC. Residues: CASSVTVNEQFF.

This chain uses TRBV27 with TRBJ1-1; D is unclear. Trimming removed 6 bases from V and 2 bases from J, with 13 bases in between. The CDR3 sequence is 14 residues long. From germline, CDR1 is MNHEY and CDR2 SMNVEV (reference sequence). This chain's CDR3 is CASRFGQQNTEAFF. CDR3 nucleotides: TGTGCCAGCAGGTTCGGGCAGCAAAACACTGAAGCTTTCTTT.

The rearrangement joins TRBV12-5 to TRBJ2-7, with a weak D call TRBD2 (6 bases). V lost 7 bases and J lost 4, with 17 bases in between. The CDR3 is made up of 14 amino acids. The V gene's germline CDR1 is LGHNT and CDR2 FRNRAP. CDR3 in amino acids: CASALGGTAYEQYF. The DNA of the CDR3 is TGTGCTAGTGCACTTGGGGGGACCGCTTACGAGCAGTACTTC.

The CDR3 DNA reads TGTGCCAGCAGCTCTAGCGGGTTTAGCACAGATACGCAGTATTTT. The encoded protein is CASSSSGFSTDTQYF. The V and J genes are TRBV11-2 and TRBJ2-3, with 8 positions matching TRBD2. The CDR3 is made up of 15 amino acids. The trim removed 4 bases at V and 0 bases at J, leaving 3 bases unmatched. Germline V gives CDR1 SGHAT, CDR2 FQNNGV. The whole variable domain, remainder taken from reference TRBV11-2 and TRBJ2-3, is EAGVAQSPRYKIIEKRQSVAFWCNPISGHATLYWYQQILGQGPKLLIQFQNNGVVDDSQLPKDRFSAERLKGVDSTLKIQPAKLEDSAVYLCASSSSGFSTDTQYFGPGTRLTVL.

This chain joins TRBV7-9 and TRBJ2-7; D not certain. The CDR3 has 13 residues. CDR1 SEHNR and CDR2 FQNEAQ come from the germline V gene (reference sequence). Deletions cut 5 bases from V and 4 bases from J, with 12 bases between. CDR3 in amino acids: CASSRGGAYEQYF. CDR3 DNA sequence: TGTGCCAGCAGCCGAGGTGGAGCTTACGAGCAGTACTTC.

The chain uses TRBV4-1 and TRBJ1-1; possibly TRBD1 for D (5 bases). Deletions cut 1 base from V and 1 base from J, with 10 bases between. Germline V lookup: CDR1 MGHRA, CDR2 YSYEKL. This CDR3 is built from 15 residues. CDR3 coding DNA: TGCGCCAGCAGCCAAGGGGGGTTGCAGAACACTGAAGCTTTCTTT. Translated: CASSQGGLQNTEAFF.

CDR3 bases: TGTGCCAGCAGCCCCGGGCCCTTTAACACTGAAGCTTTCTTT. It translates to CASSPGPFNTEAFF. The chain combines TRBV6-5 with TRBJ1-1; no reliable D call. Trimming pared 6 bases from V and 2 bases from J, leaving 13 bases between. This CDR3 has 14 residues. Germline V gene lookup returns CDR1 MNHEY and CDR2 SVGAGI.

The chain recombines TRBV19 with TRBJ2-5; maybe TRBD2 (7 bases). The CDR3 has 14 amino acids. With 3 bases removed from V and 5 bases from J, the gap between germline ends came to 13 bases. Looked up from germline, CDR1 is LNHDA and CDR2 is SQIVND (reference sequence). Here the CDR3 reads CASSMSGGRETQYF. In DNA form, the CDR3 reads TGTGCCAGTAGTATGTCGGGGGGCCGGGAGACCCAGTACTTC.

This sequence joins TRBV7-9 and TRBJ2-3; TRBD1 agrees at 8 bases. Germline V lookup: CDR1 SEHNR, CDR2 FQNEAQ (reference sequence). This CDR3 spans 13 amino acids. The ends lost 8 bases at V and 4 bases at J; junction bases unmatched: 5. CDR3 loop: CASGQGFPDTQYF. CDR3 bases: TGTGCCAGCGGACAGGGATTCCCAGATACGCAGTATTTT.

This clone was seen once. The chain carries TRBV2 and TRBJ1-5; D unclear. Germline V gives CDR1 SNHLY, CDR2 FYNNEI. V was trimmed by 10 bases and J by 2 bases, leaving 12 bases between them. The CDR3 is 13 residues long. CDR3 in amino acids: CATISGGNQPQHF. The CDR3 region has the DNA TGTGCCACCATATCGGGTGGCAATCAGCCCCAGCATTTT. The entire variable domain, with the rest obtained from reference TRBV2 and TRBJ1-5, is as follows: EPEVTQTPSHQVTQMGQEVILRCVPISNHLYFYWYRQILGQKVEFLVSFYNNEISEKSEIFDDQFSVERPDGSNFTLKIRSTKLEDSAMYFCATISGGNQPQHFGDGTRLSIL.

The chain is built from TRBV27 and TRBJ1-2; D possibly corresponds to TRBD1 (5 bases). Germline CDR1 MNHEY, CDR2 SMNVEV (reference sequence). The CDR3 is made up of 16 amino acids. Between the trimmed V and J ends, which lost 0 bases and 4 bases, there was a span of 15 bases. CDR3 in DNA: TGTGCCAGCAGTTTATCGGGCGAAATGGGGCCCTATGGCTACACCTTC. It encodes CASSLSGEMGPYGYTF.

The chain employs TRBV6-5 and TRBJ2-1; the match to TRBD2 covers 9 bases. The J segment lost 6 bases and the V segment lost 7 bases, leaving 4 bases of the junction unmatched. Per germline, CDR1 MNHEY and CDR2 SVGAGI. The CDR3 totals 13 residues. CDR3 sequence (DNA): TGTGCCAGCACTGGGACTAGCACCAATGAGCAGTTCTTC. It is translated as CASTGTSTNEQFF.

The chain employs TRBV6-5 and TRBJ1-1; D perhaps matches TRBD1 (6 bases). Between the trimmed V and J ends, which lost 11 bases and 8 bases, there was a span of 18 bases. This CDR3 spans 12 amino acids. Germline CDR1 is MNHEY and CDR2 is SVGAGI. CDR3 loop: CAVLTPGAEAFF. The CDR3 DNA reads as TGTGCCGTCCTAACGCCGGGGGCCGAAGCTTTCTTT.

The chain links TRBV5-5 to TRBJ1-5, with D unresolved. The CDR3 spans 13 residues. Germline V lookup: CDR1 SGHKS, CDR2 YYEKEE (reference sequence). Trimming stripped 0 bases from V and 6 bases from J, with 7 bases between. Written as DNA, the CDR3 is TGTGCCAGCAGCTTGGGTTTCGTTCAGCCCCAGCATTTT. This encodes CASSLGFVQPQHF.

The chain links TRBV11-2 to TRBJ2-2; D remains unclear. The germline V gene has CDR1 SGHAT and CDR2 FQNNGV. V was pared by 0 bases and J by 5 bases, with 13 bases between. This CDR3 has 16 residues. The CDR3: CASSLDPSWGTGELFF. CDR3 bases: TGTGCCAGCAGCTTAGACCCTAGTTGGGGTACCGGGGAGCTGTTTTTT.

This clone was observed a handful of times. The V and J genes are TRBV19 and TRBJ1-2; 10 bases align to TRBD1. CDR1 LNHDA and CDR2 SQIVND come from the germline V gene (reference sequence). The CDR3 loop spans 15 amino acids. V dropped 9 bases and J dropped 8; count of bases not matched to a gene: 15. The CDR3, as DNA: TGTGCCAGCTCTCCGACAGGGGGCGATCTTTCGGGCTACACCTTC. It yields the protein CASSPTGGDLSGYTF.

The chain links TRBV6-6 to TRBJ2-3; TRBD2 might be the D (5 bases). The V end was cut by 7 bases, the J end by 2 bases, with 13 bases between. This CDR3 contains 14 residues. CDR1 MNHNY and CDR2 SVGAGI come from the germline V gene (reference sequence). CDR3 DNA sequence: TGTGCCAGCACCCTCCGGGGAATCACAGATACGCAGTATTTT. It yields the protein CASTLRGITDTQYF.

V is TRBV15 and J is TRBJ2-1, with a possible D match to TRBD2 (6 bases). CDR1 is LNHNV, CDR2 YYDKDF, per germline (reference sequence). The V end was cut by 1 base, the J end by 4 bases, with 17 bases between. The length of the CDR3 is 17 residues. CDR3 sequence reads: CATSRGFGRDLYNEQFF. The CDR3 DNA reads TGTGCCACCAGCAGAGGTTTCGGGCGGGACTTATACAATGAGCAGTTCTTC.

The chain uses TRBV11-2 and TRBJ1-1; 7 bases align to TRBD1. The CDR3 extends over 15 amino acids. With 2 bases clipped from V and 1 base from J, the junction kept 4 bases outside the gene matches. Looked up from germline, CDR1 is SGHAT and CDR2 is FQNNGV. CDR3 loop: CASSLYGTANTEAFF. Written as DNA, the CDR3 is TGTGCCAGCAGCTTATATGGGACAGCGAACACTGAAGCTTTCTTT.

The rearrangement links TRBV19 to TRBJ1-2; 9 bases are shared with TRBD1. Germline CDR1 and CDR2: LNHDA and SQIVND (reference sequence). CDR3 length equals 15 residues. J lost 1 base, V lost 5 bases, and 5 bases had no gene match. The CDR3 DNA follows: TGTGCCAGTAGTCCAGGGACAGGGTTTAACTATGGCTACACCTTC. It codes for CASSPGTGFNYGYTF.

This clone was found once. This CDR3 reads CASLISRLNTEAFF. The CDR3 bases are TGTGCCAGCCTTATCTCACGTTTGAACACTGAAGCTTTCTTT. The chain recombines TRBV6-1 with TRBJ1-1; D ambiguous. The length of the CDR3 is 14 residues. The V and J ends lost 8 bases and 0 bases respectively, with 13 bases between them. The germline V gene encodes CDR1 MNHNS and CDR2 SASEGT.

The V call is TRBV28, the J call TRBJ1-3; no clear D gene. Trimming stripped 0 bases from V and 7 bases from J, with 7 bases between. The CDR3 is 13 residues long. Germline CDR1 reads MDHEN; CDR2 reads SYDVKM. CDR3 bases: TGTGCCAGCAGTTTATGGGGGAACAACACCATATATTTT. Its protein is CASSLWGNNTIYF.

The CDR3 bases are TGCGCCAGCAGCCAAGAGGGCAGGGCCAGCGCTGAAGCTTTCTTT. As protein: CASSQEGRASAEAFF. The J gene is TRBJ1-1, the V gene TRBV4-1; the D gene is possibly TRBD1 (5 bases). Germline V gene data show CDR1 as MGHRA and CDR2 as YSYEKL. The V and J ends lost 0 bases and 6 bases respectively, with 14 bases between them. The CDR3 runs 15 residues.

The chain uses TRBV4-1 and TRBJ1-6; D gene uncertain. The CDR3 contains 16 residues. The ends were cut back, 0 bases at V and 6 bases at J, with 12 bases in the middle. Germline CDR1 reads MGHRA; CDR2 reads YSYEKL. The CDR3 is CASSQDLSGINSPLHF. CDR3 DNA sequence: TGCGCCAGCAGCCAAGATCTATCCGGGATTAATTCACCCCTCCACTTT.